The sequence of this T cell receptor (beta chain) was determined in a study of tumor-infiltrating lymphocytes in localized non-small cell lung cancer. The wider study: Several tumor histologies, both smoking statuses, and some post-neoadjuvant chemotherapy samples were included.

The germline V and J ends were trimmed by 0 bases and 8 bases, with 14 bases remaining between them. CDR1 and CDR2 from the germline V gene are SGDLS and YYNGEE. The length of the CDR3 is 14 residues. About this clone itself: Its target is not known.

The table came from immunoSEQ multiplex PCR; TCRdb's copy has only in-frame clones and leaves some out. The profile shows around 25,000 clones, roughly two thirds of them singletons. Overall study findings and caveats: IM1 and IM2 tumors showed no difference in T-cell fraction. Different pieces of the same tissue went to different assays, confounding technical variation with intratumor heterogeneity.

Sequencing was performed on lung tumor tissue. The V and J genes are TRBV9 and TRBJ1-2; no definite D call. This receptor was taken from a human donor with non-small cell lung cancer. In DNA, the CDR3 is TGTGCCAGCAGCGTAGGCAGCAGCCTCCAAGGCTACACCTTC. Translated: CASSVGSSLQGYTF.